This T cell receptor beta chain appears in the sequencing data of a study of shared clonotypes between healthy human individuals. Study findings and constraints: Memory subsets had estimated richness that was generally smaller than that of naive subsets. All-four-donor shared clonotypes had higher generation probabilities than non-shared clonotypes did.

Notes on this clone: The antigen is not known.

Germline CDR1 is MGHRA and CDR2 is YSYEKL. The CDR3 extends over 13 amino acids. Trimming pared 2 bases from V and 4 bases from J, leaving 9 bases between. Methods used by the authors: ImmunoSEQ only sent back junction sequences with no quality scores, so filtering was done differently. Sequencing used immunoSEQ multiplex PCR; TCRdb keeps in-frame clones, though not all of them. V, J and clone size were drawn from that table, and D and trimming were deduced from the DNA. Of around 320,000 clones detected, around 90% appear once; the ten largest clones hold roughly 15%. The specimen sequenced was memory CD8+ T cells sorted from blood. Documented subset: CD45RO+ cells pooled with CCR7-negative TemRA cells. J is TRBJ2-7 and V is TRBV4-1, with D perhaps matching TRBD1 (5 bases). The receptor was isolated from a man in his late teens or twenties in good health. The CDR3 nucleotides read TGCGCCAGCAGCCAAATCAGGGCATACGAGCAGTACTTC. This translates into CASSQIRAYEQYF.